This T cell receptor beta chain stems from a study of cytomegalovirus exposure and HLA in healthy donors. Study results and limitations: Segments of the TCR beta V type were, in most cases, productive about 90% or about 30% of the time in an earlier analysis. Upon later analysis, TCR association rates were observed to vary by HLA locus, being highest for DRB1 and lowest for HLA-C. One variant, a missense change in DCLRE1C, was linked in a later analysis to TCR beta V- and J-gene trimming. The authors excluded some V segments, including TRBV6-2 and TRBV6-3, as indistinguishable.

This clone has more than one count but fewer than ten. Its specificity is not known. This CDR3 is 15 amino acids long. CDR1 is MGHRA, CDR2 YSYEKL, per germline. Trimming took 1 base from V and 10 from J; bases not matched to a gene: 8. Amplification used 60 Vbeta primers and 13 Jbeta primers. Repertoires were generated with immunoSEQ multiplex PCR, while TCRdb's copy carries only in-frame clones and drops some. The top ten hold 1.5% to 1.7% of the sample, which has about 160,000 clones, around 78% seen once. V and J are TRBV4-1 and TRBJ2-1; 9 nucleotides match TRBD2. Material for sequencing was PBMCs. This TCR came from a man between 40 and 49 years old in good health and CMV-seronegative. CDR3 sequence reads: CASSQALAGAGEQFF. In DNA form, the CDR3 reads TGCGCCAGCAGCCAAGCGTTAGCGGGAGCGGGGGAGCAGTTCTTC.